This TCR beta chain originates from a study of T-cell reconstitution after alpha-beta-depleted transplantation in children. The germline V gene has CDR1 DFQATT and CDR2 SNEGSKA (reference sequence). V lost 0 bases and J lost 3, with 11 bases in between. The CDR3 length is 14 residues. A library of TCRbeta sequences, prepared with unique molecular identifiers, was generated. From the PCR reads, TCRdb called clonotypes with MiXCR, one entry per CDR3 protein. The repertoire holds approximately 240,000 distinct CDR3 sequences, with approximately 11% as singletons. This clonotype was counted many times. Its antigen is unknown. Whole-study results and caveats: From surviving recipient T cells and thymic progenitors came the high day-60 TCRbeta diversity observed in some patients. Alpha-beta T cells about two months after transplant reportedly derived from several hundred expanded graft clones.

This chain links TRBV20-1 with TRBJ1-1, with TRBD1 as a possible D gene (6 bases). The sample here was PBMCs, taken before TCRalphabeta/CD19-depleted stem cell transplant. The sequence came from a child under two years old with acute myeloid leukemia, due to receive a stem cell transplant. CDR3 region: CSARDRRGDTEAFF. Here the CDR3 DNA reads TGCAGTGCTAGAGACCGCAGGGGCGACACTGAAGCTTTCTTT.